This T cell receptor beta chain came from a study of T-cell memory formation after mild COVID-19. About the study: Clusters of TCRs were largely donor specific. Findings and limits, study-wide: SARS-CoV-2 specificity of second-wave clones peaking day 37 was unconfirmed. Contracting CD8+ clones were enriched in EMRA, CD4+ mainly in CM and EM. The study found balanced CD4/CD8 in clones contracting day 15 to 85 and a CD4+ lean in later expanders.

Remarks on this clonotype: What it binds is not known.

Via MiXCR, TCRdb re-called the 5' RACE reads, giving one row per CDR3 protein. The sample has 98,000 or so distinct CDR3 sequences; 15% to 20% are singletons. The germline gives CDR1 DFQATT, CDR2 SNEGSKA (reference sequence). This CDR3 has 12 residues. The receptor was isolated from a man between 18 and 29 years old who had mild COVID-19 (a few samples of this study predate the infection). Cell type and time point are not known. Sequencing was carried out using PBMCs or a T cell subset sorted from them (not recorded which). The chain recombines TRBV20-1 with TRBJ2-7, with 7 bases lining up with TRBD1. The CDR3: CMDTGAAYEQYF. The CDR3, as DNA: TGCATGGACACAGGGGCCGCCTACGAGCAGTACTTC.